This T cell receptor beta chain appears in the sequencing data of a study of T cell responses to AZD1222 COVID-19 vaccine. The repertoire was sequenced with immunoSEQ multiplex PCR; TCRdb's copy has only in-frame clones and lacks some. This table has 90,000 to 150,000 clones, around 83% appearing once. This CDR3 comprises 15 residues. Germline V gives CDR1 SGHTA, CDR2 FQGNSA. V dropped 7 bases and J dropped 7; count of bases not matched to a gene: 9. Remarks on this clone: The target antigen is unknown.

Study-level points and caveats: Females made up more of the donors, who were largely white British, and clonal diversity may have come out too low. Distributed over spike, vaccine-associated CD4 TCRs predominated at 160-218 and 743-854. No day 14 peak samples; only post-peak repertoires were characterized. Only a handful of AZD1222 recipients, six or seven in all, had baseline seropositivity.

The rearrangement links TRBV7-2 to TRBJ2-2; 10 nucleotides match TRBD2. The clonotype comes from an adult who received the AZD1222 COVID-19 vaccine. The sequencing here drew on peripheral blood, taken 28 days after the second AZD1222 dose. CDR3 loop: CASTSIAGGVGELFF. In DNA, the CDR3 is TGTGCCAGCACCTCAATAGCGGGGGGTGTCGGGGAGCTGTTTTTT.